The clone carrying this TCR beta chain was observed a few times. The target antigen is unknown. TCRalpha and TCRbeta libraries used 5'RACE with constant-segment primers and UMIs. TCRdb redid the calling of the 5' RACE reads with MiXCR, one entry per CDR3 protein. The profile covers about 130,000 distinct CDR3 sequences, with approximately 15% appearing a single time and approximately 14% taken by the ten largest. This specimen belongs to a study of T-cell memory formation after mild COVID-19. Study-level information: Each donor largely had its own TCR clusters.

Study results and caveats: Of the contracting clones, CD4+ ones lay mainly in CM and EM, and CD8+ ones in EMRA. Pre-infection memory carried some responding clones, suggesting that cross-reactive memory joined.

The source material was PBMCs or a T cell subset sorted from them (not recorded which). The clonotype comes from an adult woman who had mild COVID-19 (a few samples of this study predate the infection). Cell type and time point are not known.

CDR3 loop: CASRLTGGAGGELFF. CDR3 coding DNA: TGTGCCAGCAGGCTTACAGGGGGCGCAGGCGGGGAGCTGTTTTTT. The V and J genes are TRBV7-3 and TRBJ2-2, with TRBD1 matching 9 bases. Looked up from germline, CDR1 is SGHTA and CDR2 is FQGTGA. The CDR3 extends over 15 amino acids. The V segment lost 6 bases and the J segment 7 bases; nucleotides outside the gene matches: 9. The whole variable domain, remainder taken from reference TRBV7-3 and TRBJ2-2, is GAGVSQTPSNKVTEKGKYVELRCDPISGHTALYWYRQSLGQGPEFLIYFQGTGAADDSGLPNDRFFAVRPEGSVSTLKIQRTERGDSAVYLCASRLTGGAGGELFFGEGSRLTVL.